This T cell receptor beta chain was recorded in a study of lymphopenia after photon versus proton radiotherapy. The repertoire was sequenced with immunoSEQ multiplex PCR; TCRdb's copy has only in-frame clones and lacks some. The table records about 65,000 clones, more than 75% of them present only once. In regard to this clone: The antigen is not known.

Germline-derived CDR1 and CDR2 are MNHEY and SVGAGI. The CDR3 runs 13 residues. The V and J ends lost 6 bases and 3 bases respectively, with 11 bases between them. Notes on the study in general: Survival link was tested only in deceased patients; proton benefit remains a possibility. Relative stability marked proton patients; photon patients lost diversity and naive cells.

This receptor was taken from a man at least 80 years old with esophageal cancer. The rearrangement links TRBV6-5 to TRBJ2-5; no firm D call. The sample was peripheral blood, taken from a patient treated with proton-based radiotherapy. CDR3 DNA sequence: TGTGCCAGCAGCGACTGGGCGAAAGAGACCCAGTACTTC. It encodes CASSDWAKETQYF.